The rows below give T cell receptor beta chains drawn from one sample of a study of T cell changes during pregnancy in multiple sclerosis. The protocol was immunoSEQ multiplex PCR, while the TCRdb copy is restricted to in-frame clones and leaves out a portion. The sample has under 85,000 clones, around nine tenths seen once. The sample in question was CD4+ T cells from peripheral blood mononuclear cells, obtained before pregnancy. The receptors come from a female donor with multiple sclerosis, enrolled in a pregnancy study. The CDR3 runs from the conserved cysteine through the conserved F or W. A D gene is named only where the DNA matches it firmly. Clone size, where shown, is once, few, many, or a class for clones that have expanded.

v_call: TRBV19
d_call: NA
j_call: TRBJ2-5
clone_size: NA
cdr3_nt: TGTGCCAGTCAGTCTGACTGGGGGGAAGAGACCCAGTACTTC
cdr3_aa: CASQSDWGEETQYF

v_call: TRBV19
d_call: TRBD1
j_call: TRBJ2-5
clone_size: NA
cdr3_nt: TGTGCCAGTAGTCCACCGGGACAGAGGACTGCCCAGTACTTC
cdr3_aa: CASSPPGQRTAQYF

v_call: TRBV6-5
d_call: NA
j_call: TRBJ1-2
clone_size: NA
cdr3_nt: TGTGCCAGCAGGAAACAGGGATCCTATGGCTACACCTTC
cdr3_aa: CASRKQGSYGYTF

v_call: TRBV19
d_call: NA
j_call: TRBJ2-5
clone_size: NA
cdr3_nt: TGTGCCAGTAGGACAGGCCCGGCCCAAGAGACCCAGTACTTC
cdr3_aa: CASRTGPAQETQYF

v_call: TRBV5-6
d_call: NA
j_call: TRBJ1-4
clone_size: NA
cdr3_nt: TGTGCCAGCAGCTTGGGCTACGGGAGAAGGGACCGCGAAAAACTGTTTTTT
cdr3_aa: CASSLGYGRRDREKLFF

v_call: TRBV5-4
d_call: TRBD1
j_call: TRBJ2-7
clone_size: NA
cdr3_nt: TGTGCCAGCAGCTACCCACAACAGGGACAGAGCTCCTACGAGCAGTACTTC
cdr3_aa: CASSYPQQGQSSYEQYF

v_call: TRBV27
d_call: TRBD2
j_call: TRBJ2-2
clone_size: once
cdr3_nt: TGTGCCAGCAGTATGGGACTAGCGGGAGGGCCGTGGACCGGGGAGCTGTTTTTT
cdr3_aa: CASSMGLAGGPWTGELFF

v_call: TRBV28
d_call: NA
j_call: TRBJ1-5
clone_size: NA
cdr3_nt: TGTGCCAGCAACCCCGGGGGAAGCAATCAGCCCCAGCATTTT
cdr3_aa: CASNPGGSNQPQHF

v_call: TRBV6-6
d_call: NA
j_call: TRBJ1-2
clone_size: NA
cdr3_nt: TGTGCCAGCAACCCGGGCAGGACTTATGGCTACACCTTC
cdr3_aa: CASNPGRTYGYTF

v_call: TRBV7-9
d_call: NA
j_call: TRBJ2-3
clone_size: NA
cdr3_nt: TGTGCCAGCAGCTTAGCGGGAGCTTCCACAGATACGCAGTATTTT
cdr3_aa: CASSLAGASTDTQYF

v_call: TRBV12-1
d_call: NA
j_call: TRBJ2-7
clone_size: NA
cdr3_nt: TGTGCCAGCATCCACCGGGTCCGAGGAAACTTC
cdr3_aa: CASIHRVRGNF

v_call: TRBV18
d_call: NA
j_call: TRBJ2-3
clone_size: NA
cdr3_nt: TGTGCCAGCTCACCACTTCGTAGCGGAGGCGGGACAGATACGCAGTATTTT
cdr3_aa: CASSPLRSGGGTDTQYF

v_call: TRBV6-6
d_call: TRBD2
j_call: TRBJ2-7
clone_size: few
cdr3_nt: TGTGCCAGCAGCCCGACTAGCGGGAGGCCCTACGAGCAGTACTTC
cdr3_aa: CASSPTSGRPYEQYF

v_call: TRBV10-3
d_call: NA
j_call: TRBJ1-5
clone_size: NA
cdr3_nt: TGTGCCATCAGTCCAATTAATAGCGATCAGCCCCAGCATTTT
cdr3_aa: CAISPINSDQPQHF

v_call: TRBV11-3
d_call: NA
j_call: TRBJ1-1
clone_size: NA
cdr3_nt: TGTGCCAGCACCCTTAGTAGGCGGACTGAAGCTTTCTTT
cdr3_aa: CASTLSRRTEAFF

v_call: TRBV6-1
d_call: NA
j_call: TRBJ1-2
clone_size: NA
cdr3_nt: TGTGCCAGCGCCGAGGCAGCAGCTAACTATGGCTACACCTTC
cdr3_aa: CASAEAAANYGYTF

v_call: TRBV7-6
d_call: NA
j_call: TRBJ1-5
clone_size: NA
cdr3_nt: TGTGCCAGCAGCTTCAGGGATAATCAGCCCCAGCATTTT
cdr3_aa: CASSFRDNQPQHF

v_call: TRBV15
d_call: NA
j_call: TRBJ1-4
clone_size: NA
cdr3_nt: TGTGCCACCAGCAGAGATGGAGGACTGTTTTTT
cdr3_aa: CATSRDGGLFF

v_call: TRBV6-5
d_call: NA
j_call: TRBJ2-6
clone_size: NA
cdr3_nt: TGTGCCAGCAGTCTTACAGCCGGGGCCAACGTCCTGACTTTC
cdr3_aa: CASSLTAGANVLTF

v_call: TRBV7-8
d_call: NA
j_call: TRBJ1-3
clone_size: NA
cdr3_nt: TGTGCCAGCAGCCCGGCGAGGATCGCTGGAAACACCATATATTTT
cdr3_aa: CASSPARIAGNTIYF

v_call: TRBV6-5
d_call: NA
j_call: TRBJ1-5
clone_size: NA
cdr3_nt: TGTGCCAGCAGTTACGACAGGCTGAATCAGCCCCAGCATTTT
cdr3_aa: CASSYDRLNQPQHF

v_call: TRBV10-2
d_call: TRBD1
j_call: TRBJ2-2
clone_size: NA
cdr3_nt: TGCGCCACCCTAAGGTCCGTAGGACAGGGAGGCGGGGAGCTGTTTTTT
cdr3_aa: CATLRSVGQGGGELFF

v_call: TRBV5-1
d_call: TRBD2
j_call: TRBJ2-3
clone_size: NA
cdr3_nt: TGCGCCAGCAGCTTGACTAGCGGGAGACAGGATACGCAGTATTTT
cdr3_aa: CASSLTSGRQDTQYF

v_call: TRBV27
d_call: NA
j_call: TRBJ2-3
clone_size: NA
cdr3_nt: TGTGCCAGCAGTTTGAGCAGGGGCGCAGATACGCAGTATTTT
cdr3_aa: CASSLSRGADTQYF

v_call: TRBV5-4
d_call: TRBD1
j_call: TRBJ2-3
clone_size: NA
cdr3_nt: TGTGCCAGCAGCTTGGAACAGGGGCAATATACGCAGTATTTT
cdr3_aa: CASSLEQGQYTQYF

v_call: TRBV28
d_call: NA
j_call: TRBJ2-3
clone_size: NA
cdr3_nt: TGTGCCAGCGGGAGCCGGTGGGCCGGGGGCACAGATACGCAGTATTTT
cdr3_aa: CASGSRWAGGTDTQYF

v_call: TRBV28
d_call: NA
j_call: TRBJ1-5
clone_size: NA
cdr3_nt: TGTGCCAGCATCATAGGAGGGCCTAATAGCAATCAGCCCCAGCATTTT
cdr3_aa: CASIIGGPNSNQPQHF

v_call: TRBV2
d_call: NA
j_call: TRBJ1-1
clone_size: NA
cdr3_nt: TGTGCCAGCAGAAGCGATCCGAGGAACACTGAAGCTTTCTTT
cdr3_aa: CASRSDPRNTEAFF

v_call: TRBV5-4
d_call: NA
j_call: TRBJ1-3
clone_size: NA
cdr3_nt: TGTGCCAGCAGCTCGTCCCCGGGAAACACCATATATTTT
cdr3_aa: CASSSSPGNTIYF

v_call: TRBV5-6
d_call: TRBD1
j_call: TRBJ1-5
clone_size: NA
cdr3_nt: TGTGCCAGCAGCCCGGGACAGGGCAATCAGCCCCAGCATTTT
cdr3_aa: CASSPGQGNQPQHF

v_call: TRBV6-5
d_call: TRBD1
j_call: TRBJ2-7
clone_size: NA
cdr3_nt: TGTGCCAGCAGGTCTACAGGGGCCAGGGACGAGCAGTACTTC
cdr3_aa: CASRSTGARDEQYF

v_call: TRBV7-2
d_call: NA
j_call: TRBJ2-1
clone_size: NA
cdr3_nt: TGTGCCAGCAGCTTGGGGCCCTCCTCCTACAATGAGCAGTTCTTC
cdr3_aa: CASSLGPSSYNEQFF

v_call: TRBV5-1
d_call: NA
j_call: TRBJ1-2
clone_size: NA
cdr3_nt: TGCGCCAGCAGCTTGTCGGAGGGACGGTATCATGGCTACACCTTC
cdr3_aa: CASSLSEGRYHGYTF

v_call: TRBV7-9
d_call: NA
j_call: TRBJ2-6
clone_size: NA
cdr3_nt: TGTGCCAGCAGCTTAACTACCGGGGCCAACGTCCTGACTTTC
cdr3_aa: CASSLTTGANVLTF

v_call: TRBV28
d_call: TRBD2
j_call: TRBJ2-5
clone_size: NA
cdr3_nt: TGTGCCAGCCACGGCGCTAGGAGGACTAGCGGGAGGGCCTTGGAGACCCAGTACTTC
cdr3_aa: CASHGARRTSGRALETQYF

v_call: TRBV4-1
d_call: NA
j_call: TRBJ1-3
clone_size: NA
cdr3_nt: TGCGCCAGCAGCCAAGGTATCCTCTCTGGAAACACCATATATTTT
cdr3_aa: CASSQGILSGNTIYF

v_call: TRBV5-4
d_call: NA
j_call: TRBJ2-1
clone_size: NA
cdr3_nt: TGTGCCAGCAGCTCCCATGAGAATGAGCAGTTCTTC
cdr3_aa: CASSSHENEQFF

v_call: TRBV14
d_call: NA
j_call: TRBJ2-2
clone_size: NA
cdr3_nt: TGTGCCAGCAGCCAAGATTGGGACTGGAAGGACACCGGGGAGCTGTTTTTT
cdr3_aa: CASSQDWDWKDTGELFF

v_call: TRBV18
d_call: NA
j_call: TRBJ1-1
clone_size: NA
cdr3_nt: TGTGCCAGCTCAATAAAAAGAGATGAAGCTTTCTTT
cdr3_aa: CASSIKRDEAFF

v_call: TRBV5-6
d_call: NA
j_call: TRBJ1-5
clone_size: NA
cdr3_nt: TGTGCCAGCAGCTTATTCGGTCAGCCCCAGCATTTT
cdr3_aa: CASSLFGQPQHF

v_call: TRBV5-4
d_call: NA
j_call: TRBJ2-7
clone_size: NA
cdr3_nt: TGTGCCAGCAGCTTGATTCAGGGCCACGAGCAGTACTTC
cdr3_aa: CASSLIQGHEQYF

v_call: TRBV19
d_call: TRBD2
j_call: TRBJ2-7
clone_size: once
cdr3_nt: TGTGCCAGTAGCCCGACTAGCGGGAAAGGGGAGCAGTACTTC
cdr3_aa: CASSPTSGKGEQYF

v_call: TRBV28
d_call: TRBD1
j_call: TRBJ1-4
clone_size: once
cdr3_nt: TGTGCCAGCAGTTATCACAGGGGTCCGTCTAATGAAAAACTGTTTTTT
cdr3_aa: CASSYHRGPSNEKLFF

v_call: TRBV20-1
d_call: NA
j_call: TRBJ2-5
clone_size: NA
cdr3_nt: TGCAGTGCTATCCGGACTGAGACCCAGTACTTC
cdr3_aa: CSAIRTETQYF

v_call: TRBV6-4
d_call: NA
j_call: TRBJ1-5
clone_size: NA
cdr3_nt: TGTGCCGCTAAAACGAGGGATTGTTCCGCTGGATATAGCAATCAGCCCCAGCATTTT
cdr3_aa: CAAKTRDCSAGYSNQPQHF

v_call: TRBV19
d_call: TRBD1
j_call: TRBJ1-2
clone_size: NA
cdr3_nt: TGTGCCAGTAGTCAGACAGGGGATACTAACTATGGCTACACCTTC
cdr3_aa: CASSQTGDTNYGYTF

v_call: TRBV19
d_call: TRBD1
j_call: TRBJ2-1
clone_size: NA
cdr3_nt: TGTGCCAGTAGTACCGGGACAGATGGTGAGCAGTTCTTC
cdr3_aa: CASSTGTDGEQFF

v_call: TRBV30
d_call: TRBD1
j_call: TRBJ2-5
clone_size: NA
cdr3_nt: TGTGCCTGGAGCCCGCCAACCCCGACAGGGGGCAAAGAGACCCAGTACTTC
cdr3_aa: CAWSPPTPTGGKETQYF

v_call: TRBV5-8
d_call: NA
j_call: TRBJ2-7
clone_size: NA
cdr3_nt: TGTGCCAGCAGGGCCCCCGGGGGAACCTACGAGCAGTACTTC
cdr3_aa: CASRAPGGTYEQYF

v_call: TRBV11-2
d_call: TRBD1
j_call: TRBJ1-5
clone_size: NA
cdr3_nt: TGTGCCAGCAGTACGGCAGGGGGAAGGGATCAGCCCCAGCATTTT
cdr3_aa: CASSTAGGRDQPQHF

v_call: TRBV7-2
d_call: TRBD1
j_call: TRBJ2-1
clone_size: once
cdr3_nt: TGTGCCAGCAGCTCCACCGTAGACAGGGTCACCTACAATGAGCAGTTCTTC
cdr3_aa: CASSSTVDRVTYNEQFF

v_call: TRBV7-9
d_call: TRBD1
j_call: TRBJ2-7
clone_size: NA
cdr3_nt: TGTGCCAGCAGCCGGGACAGTAGCTCCTACGAGCAGTACTTC
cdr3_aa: CASSRDSSSYEQYF

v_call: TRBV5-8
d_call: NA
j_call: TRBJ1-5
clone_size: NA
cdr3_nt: TGTGCCAGCAGCCTAGGCGGGGGCTTGAGCAATCAGCCCCAGCATTTT
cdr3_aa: CASSLGGGLSNQPQHF

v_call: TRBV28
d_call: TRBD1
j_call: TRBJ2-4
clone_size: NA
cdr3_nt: TGTGCCAGCAGTTCCGGTGGGACAGGAGCCGACATTCAGTACTTC
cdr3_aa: CASSSGGTGADIQYF

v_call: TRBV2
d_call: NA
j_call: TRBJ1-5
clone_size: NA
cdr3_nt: TGTGCCAGCAGTGAAGGGGCCCCTAGCGGGAAGCCCCAGCATTTT
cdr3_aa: CASSEGAPSGKPQHF

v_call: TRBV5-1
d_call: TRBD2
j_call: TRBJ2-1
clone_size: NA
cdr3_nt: TGCGCCAGCAGCAGAGGACTAGCGGGGGGGCTGAGCTCCTACAATGAGCAGTTCTTC
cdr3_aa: CASSRGLAGGLSSYNEQFF